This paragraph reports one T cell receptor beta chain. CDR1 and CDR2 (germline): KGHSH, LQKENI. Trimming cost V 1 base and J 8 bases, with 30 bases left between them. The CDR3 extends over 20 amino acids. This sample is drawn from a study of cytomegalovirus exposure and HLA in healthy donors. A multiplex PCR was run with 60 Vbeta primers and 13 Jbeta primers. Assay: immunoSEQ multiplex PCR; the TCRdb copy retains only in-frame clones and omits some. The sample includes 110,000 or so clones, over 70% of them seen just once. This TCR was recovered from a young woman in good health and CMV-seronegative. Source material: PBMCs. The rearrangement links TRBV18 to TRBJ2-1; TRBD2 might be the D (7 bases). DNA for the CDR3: TGTGCCAGCTCACCACGAAATCCTCGGTGGGCGGGGGCTCTTATGGATGAGCAGTTCTTC. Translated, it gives CASSPRNPRWAGALMDEQFF.